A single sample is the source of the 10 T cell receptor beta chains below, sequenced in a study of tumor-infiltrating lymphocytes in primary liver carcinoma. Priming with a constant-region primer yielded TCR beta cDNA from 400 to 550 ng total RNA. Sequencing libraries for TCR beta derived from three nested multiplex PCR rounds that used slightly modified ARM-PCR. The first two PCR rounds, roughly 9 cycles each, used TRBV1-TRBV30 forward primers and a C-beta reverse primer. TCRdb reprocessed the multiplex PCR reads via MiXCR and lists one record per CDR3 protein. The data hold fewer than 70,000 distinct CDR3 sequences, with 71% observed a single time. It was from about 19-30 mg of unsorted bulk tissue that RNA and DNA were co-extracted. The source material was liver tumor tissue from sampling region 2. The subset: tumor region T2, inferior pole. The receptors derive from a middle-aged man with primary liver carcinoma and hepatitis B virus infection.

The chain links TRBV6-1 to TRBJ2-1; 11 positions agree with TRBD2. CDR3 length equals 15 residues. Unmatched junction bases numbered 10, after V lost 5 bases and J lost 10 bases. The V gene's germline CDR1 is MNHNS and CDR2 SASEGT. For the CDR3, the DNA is TGTGCCAGCAGTACCGGGACTAGCGGCCAATGGGAGCAGTTCTTC. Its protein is CASSTGTSGQWEQFF.

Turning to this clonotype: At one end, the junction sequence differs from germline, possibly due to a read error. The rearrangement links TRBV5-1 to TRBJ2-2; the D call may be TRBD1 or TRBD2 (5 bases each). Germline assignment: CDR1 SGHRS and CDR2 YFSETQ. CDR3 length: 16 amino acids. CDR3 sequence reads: CASSEAGTGSTGKLFF. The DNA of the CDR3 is TGCGCCAGCAGCGAGGCCGGGACGGGGAGCACCGGGAAGCTGTTTTTT. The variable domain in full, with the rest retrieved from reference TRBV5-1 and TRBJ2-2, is KAGVTQTPRYLIKTRGQQVTLSCSPISGHRSVSWYQQTPGQGLQFLFEYFSETQRNKGNFPGRFSGRQFSNSRSEMNVSTLELGDSALYLCASSEAGTGSTGKLFFGEGSRLTVL.

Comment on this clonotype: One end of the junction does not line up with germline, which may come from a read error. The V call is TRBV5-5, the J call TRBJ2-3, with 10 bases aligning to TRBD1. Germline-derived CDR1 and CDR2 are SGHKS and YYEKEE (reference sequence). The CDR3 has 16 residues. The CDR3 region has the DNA TGTACCAGAAGCGCCCTCGGGACAGGGGATCCAGATACGCAGTATTTT. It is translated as CTRSALGTGDPDTQYF.

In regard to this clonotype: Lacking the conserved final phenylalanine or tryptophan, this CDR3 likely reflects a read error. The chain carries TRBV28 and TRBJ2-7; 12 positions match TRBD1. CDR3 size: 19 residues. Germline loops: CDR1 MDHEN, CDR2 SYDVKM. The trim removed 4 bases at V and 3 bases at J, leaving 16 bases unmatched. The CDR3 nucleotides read TGTGCCAGCAGTTCTAGTTCCGGGACAGGGGGCCTGTGGGTCTACGAGCAGTACTCC. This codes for CASSSSSGTGGLWVYEQYS.

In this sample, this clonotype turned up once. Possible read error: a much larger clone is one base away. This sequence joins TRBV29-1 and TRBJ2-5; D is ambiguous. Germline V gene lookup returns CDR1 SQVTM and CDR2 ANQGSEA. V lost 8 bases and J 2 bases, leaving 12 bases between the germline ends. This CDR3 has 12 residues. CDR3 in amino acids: CSTATLQETQYF. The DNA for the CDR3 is TGCAGCACCGCGACTTTGCAAGAGACCCAGTACTTC. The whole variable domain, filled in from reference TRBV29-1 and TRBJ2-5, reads SAVISQKPSRDICQRGTSLTIQCQVDSQVTMMFWYRQQPGQSLTLIATANQGSEATYESGFVIDKFPISRPNLTFSTLTVSNMSPEDSSIYLCSTATLQETQYFGPGTRLLVL.

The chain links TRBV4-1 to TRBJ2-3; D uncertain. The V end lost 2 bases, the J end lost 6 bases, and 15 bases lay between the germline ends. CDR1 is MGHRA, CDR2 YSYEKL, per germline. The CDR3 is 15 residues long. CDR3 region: CASSQNPSGRDTQYF. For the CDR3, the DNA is TGCGCCAGCAGCCAAAATCCGAGTGGAAGGGATACGCAGTATTTT.

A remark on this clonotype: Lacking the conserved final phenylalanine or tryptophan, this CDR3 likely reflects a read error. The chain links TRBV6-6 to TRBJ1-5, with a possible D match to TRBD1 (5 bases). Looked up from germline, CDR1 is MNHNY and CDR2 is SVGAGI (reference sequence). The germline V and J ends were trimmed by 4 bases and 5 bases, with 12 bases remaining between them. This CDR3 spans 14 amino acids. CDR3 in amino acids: CASSFGRGDQPQHS. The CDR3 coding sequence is TGTGCCAGCAGTTTCGGACGGGGGGATCAGCCCCAGCATTCT.

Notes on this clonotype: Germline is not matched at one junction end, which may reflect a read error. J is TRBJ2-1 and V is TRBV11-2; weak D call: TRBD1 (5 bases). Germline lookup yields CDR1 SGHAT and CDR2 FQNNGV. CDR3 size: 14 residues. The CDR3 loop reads CVSSLWGTHNEQFF. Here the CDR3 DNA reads TGTGTCAGCAGCTTATGGGGCACACACAATGAGCAGTTCTTC. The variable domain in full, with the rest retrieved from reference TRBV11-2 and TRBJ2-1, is EAGVAQSPRYKIIEKRQSVAFWCNPISGHATLYWYQQILGQGPKLLIQFQNNGVVDDSQLPKDRFSAERLKGVDSTLKIQPAKLEDSAVYLCVSSLWGTHNEQFFGPGTRLTVL.

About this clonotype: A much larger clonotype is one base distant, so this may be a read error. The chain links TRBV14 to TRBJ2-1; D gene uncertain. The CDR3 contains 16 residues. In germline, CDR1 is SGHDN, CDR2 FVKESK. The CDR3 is CASSAVVRWVNNEQSF. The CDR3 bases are TGTGCCAGCAGTGCCGTAGTGAGATGGGTAAACAATGAGCAGTCCTTC.

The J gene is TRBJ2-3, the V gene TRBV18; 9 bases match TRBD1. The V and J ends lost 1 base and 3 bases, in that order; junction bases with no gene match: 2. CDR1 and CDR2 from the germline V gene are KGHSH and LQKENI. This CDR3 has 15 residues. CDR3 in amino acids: CASSPLGQGTDTQYF. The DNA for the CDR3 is TGTGCCAGCTCACCACTGGGACAGGGAACAGATACGCAGTATTTT.